This T cell receptor (beta chain) comes out of a study of T cells in localized non-small cell lung cancer. The table came from immunoSEQ multiplex PCR; TCRdb's copy has only in-frame clones and leaves some out. The data contain roughly 86,000 clones, 84% of them singletons. General study findings and limits: Uninvolved adjacent lung had more T cell clonality than any other tissue, topping tumor. Blood T cell density predicted longer survival; adjacent-lung clonality, shorter. Of the top 100 tumor clones, median around 60 were in adjacent lung, approximately 28 among its top 100.

Of note for this clone: The antigen is not known.

The specimen was peripheral blood, collected before any cancer treatment. The clonotype comes from a man aged 35-69 years with stage I lung adenocarcinoma.

Here the CDR3 reads CASSPKQGESGANVLTF. The CDR3 DNA reads as TGTGCCAGCAGCCCAAAGCAGGGGGAGTCTGGGGCCAACGTCCTGACTTTC. This sequence joins TRBV11-1 and TRBJ2-6; 7 bases are shared with TRBD1. This CDR3 is built from 17 residues. Trimming at V came to 5 bases and at J to 1 base, leaving 8 bases not matched to a gene. From germline, CDR1 is SGHAT and CDR2 FQDESV (reference sequence).